This TCR beta chain was profiled in a study of blood T cell repertoires in COVID-19. TCRdb's table, derived via immunoSEQ multiplex PCR, lists solely in-frame clones and lacks some. The repertoire consists of tens of thousands of clones, with about four fifths occurring once and the leading ten covering under 14%. The sequence was obtained from an elderly man with COVID-19, enrolled during active disease. Source material: peripheral blood.

The CDR3 bases are TGTGCCAGCTCTAAGGGACACATTAACACTGAAGCTTTCTTT. It specifies CASSKGHINTEAFF. The chain couples TRBV5-4 to TRBJ1-1; the D gene is possibly TRBD1 (6 bases). Deletions cut 7 bases from V and 2 bases from J, with 15 bases between. The CDR3 has 14 amino acids. Looked up from germline, CDR1 is SGHNT and CDR2 is YYREEE (reference sequence). Full variable domain (remainder filled in from reference TRBV5-4 and TRBJ1-1): ETGVTQSPTHLIKTRGQQVTLRCSSQSGHNTVSWYQQALGQGPQFIFQYYREEENGRGNFPPRFSGLQFPNYSSELNVNALELDDSALYLCASSKGHINTEAFFGQGTRLTVV.